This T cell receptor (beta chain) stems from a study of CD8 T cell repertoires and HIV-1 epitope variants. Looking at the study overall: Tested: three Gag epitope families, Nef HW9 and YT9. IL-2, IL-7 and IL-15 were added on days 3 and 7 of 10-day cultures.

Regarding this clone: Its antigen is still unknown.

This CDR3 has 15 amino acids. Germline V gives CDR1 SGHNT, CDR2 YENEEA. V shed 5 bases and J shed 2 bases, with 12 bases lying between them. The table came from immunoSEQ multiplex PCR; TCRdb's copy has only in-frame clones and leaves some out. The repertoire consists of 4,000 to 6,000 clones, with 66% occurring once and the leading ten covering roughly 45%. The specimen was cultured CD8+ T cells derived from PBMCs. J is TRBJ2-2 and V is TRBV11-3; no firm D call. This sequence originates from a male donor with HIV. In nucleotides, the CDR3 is TGTGCCAGCAGCCTACGGACCTATAACACCGGGGAGCTGTTTTTT. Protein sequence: CASSLRTYNTGELFF. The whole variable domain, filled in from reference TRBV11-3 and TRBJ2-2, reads EAGVVQSPRYKIIEKKQPVAFWCNPISGHNTLYWYLQNLGQGPELLIRYENEEAVDDSQLPKDRFSAERLKGVDSTLKIQPAELGDSAVYLCASSLRTYNTGELFFGEGSRLTVL.